This T cell receptor beta chain appears in the sequencing data of a study of T cell repertoires in cytomegalovirus infection (dated by TCRdb to about 2019). With respect to the entire study: Peptide stimulations targeted recently identified HLA-C-restricted CMV epitopes, whose presentation resists viral immunomodulation, together with well-studied HLA-B-restricted epitopes. The HLA type of each donor mattered for the analysis, because public TCR beta signatures pointed to carriage of CMV infection along with the matching HLA type. The paper's findings and limits, for the study overall: In both this cohort and an independent roughly 350-donor cohort, the cumulative frequency of public TCR beta family members distinguished carriers of CMV infection plus the relevant HLA type. The ex vivo response was dominated by HLA-C-restricted CMV-specific TCR beta clonotypes, which also provided the single most frequent clonotype in two of eight donors.

In light of the paper, this sample's treatment or condition label describes: in vitro stimulation with specific CMV peptide epitopes to enrich CMV-specific T cells. Reads for this sample came from an Illumina HiSeq 1500. TCRdb reprocessing: public reads trimmed at Q25 with fastp, clones called with MiXCR, in-frame beta chains kept. Each entry is one CDR3 protein sequence, shown with its most common DNA and genes. Recorded for this sample are hundreds of thousands of distinct CDR3 sequences; around 30% of them occurred a single time. The ten largest account for more than 12% of the sample. Spanning cysteine to phenylalanine, the CDR3 consists of 14 amino acids. This clonotype was observed at least ten times. Its antigen target is currently unknown. Because the CDR3's place on the DNA is in doubt, the DNA is left out and the CDR3 is given as listed by TCRdb.

Material: cultured CD8+ T cells from PBMCs, obtained from culture after CMV antigen stimulation. This sequence originates from a human donor in good health (CMV status not recorded). Some clones in this sample may be carry-over from other donors' samples. The chain couples TRBV12-3 or TRBV12-4 to TRBJ2-3; the table calls TRBD1, which could not be checked here. The CDR3 loop reads CASILDSRTDTQYF.